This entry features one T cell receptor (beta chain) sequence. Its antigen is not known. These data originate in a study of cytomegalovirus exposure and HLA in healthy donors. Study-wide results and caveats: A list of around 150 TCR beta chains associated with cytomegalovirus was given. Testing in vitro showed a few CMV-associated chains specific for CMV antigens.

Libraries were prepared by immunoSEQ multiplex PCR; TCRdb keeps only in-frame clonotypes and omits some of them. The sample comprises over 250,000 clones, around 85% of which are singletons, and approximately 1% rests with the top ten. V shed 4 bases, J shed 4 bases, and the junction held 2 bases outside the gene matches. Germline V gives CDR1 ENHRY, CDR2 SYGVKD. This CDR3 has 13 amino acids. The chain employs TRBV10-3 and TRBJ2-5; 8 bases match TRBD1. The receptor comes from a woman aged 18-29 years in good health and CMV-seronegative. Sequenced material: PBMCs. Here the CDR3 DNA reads TGTGCCATCAGTGCAGGGGGCCGAGAGACCCAGTACTTC. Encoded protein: CAISAGGRETQYF.